The 17 T cell receptor beta chains below were found in one sample sequenced in a study of response to subunit inactivated influenza vaccine. TCRdb fed the RT-PCR reads into MiXCR, producing one record per CDR3 protein. The table records a few hundred thousand distinct CDR3 sequences, 6% to 9% of them present only once. The sample in question was PBMCs from blood, obtained approximately 25 months after vaccination. The receptors shown here come from a man aged 45 to 70 who received an inactivated influenza vaccine.

This clonotype was observed many times. The chain combines TRBV24-1 with TRBJ2-3; TRBD2 matches at 7 bases. The junction had 3 bases not matched to a gene; V was cut back by 2 bases and J by 5 bases. The CDR3 contains 14 residues. In germline, CDR1 is KGHDR, CDR2 SFDVKD. The CDR3 nucleotides read TGTGCCACCAGTGATTCCGGGAGGAGAGATACGCAGTATTTT. It specifies CATSDSGRRDTQYF.

Many counts were recorded for this clonotype. This rearrangement joins TRBV6-1 to TRBJ1-1, with D possibly matching TRBD1 (5 bases). The germline V and J ends were trimmed by 7 bases and 5 bases, with 17 bases remaining between them. Germline V gene lookup returns CDR1 MNHNS and CDR2 SASEGT. This CDR3 is built from 14 residues. CDR3 coding DNA: TGTGCCAGCATCCAAATGGGGGGTGGGACTGAAGCTTTCTTT. It encodes CASIQMGGGTEAFF.

The chain recombines TRBV15 with TRBJ2-7, with 9 nucleotides matching TRBD2. The germline CDR1 and CDR2 sequences are LNHNV and YYDKDF (reference sequence). The CDR3 contains 14 residues. Unmatched junction bases numbered 0, after V lost 0 bases and J lost 3 bases. CDR3 nucleotide sequence: TGTGCCACCAGCAGAGAGACTAGCGGCTACGAGCAGTACTTC. Protein: CATSRETSGYEQYF.

This clonotype was counted between two and nine times. V is TRBV7-2 and J is TRBJ2-1; maybe TRBD2 (5 bases). The CDR3 spans 12 residues. Between the trimmed V and J ends, which lost 1 base and 12 bases, there was a span of 10 bases. Looked up from germline, CDR1 is SGHTA and CDR2 is FQGNSA. CDR3 sequence reads: CASSLDRGGQFF. CDR3 DNA: TGTGCCAGCAGCTTAGACCGGGGTGGGCAGTTCTTC. Full variable domain (outside the CDR3, taken from reference TRBV7-2 and TRBJ2-1): GAGVSQSPSNKVTEKGKDVELRCDPISGHTALYWYRQSLGQGLEFLIYFQGNSAPDKSGLPSDRFSAERTGGSVSTLTIQRTQQEDSAVYLCASSLDRGGQFFGPGTRLTVL.

Remarks on this clonotype: No DNA is shown, since the ends of the CDR3 on it are uncertain; the CDR3 is the one TCRdb lists. The chain employs TRBV20-1 and TRBJ2-7; TRBD2 was called by the table and not checked on the DNA. The CDR3 adds up to 18 amino acids, both ends counted. Germline V gene data show CDR1 as DFQATT and CDR2 as SNEGSKA (reference sequence). The CDR3 region is CCAWGQGSTSGSAYEQYF.

This chain joins TRBV7-6 and TRBJ2-3, with D possibly TRBD1 on 6 matching bases. V was trimmed by 1 base and J by 2 bases, leaving 10 bases between them. Germline V gene lookup returns CDR1 SGHVS and CDR2 FNYEAQ. This CDR3 region has 15 residues. CDR3 loop: CASSLGDIPTDTQYF. CDR3 coding DNA: TGTGCCAGCAGCTTAGGGGACATACCCACAGATACGCAGTATTTT.

The chain employs TRBV6-2 or TRBV6-3 and TRBJ1-1, with D uncertain. This CDR3 is built from 14 residues. With 3 bases removed from V and 4 bases from J, the gap between germline ends came to 12 bases. CDR1 is MNHEY, CDR2 SVGEGT, per germline. CDR3 sequence reads: CASSYPSTSTEAFF. DNA for the CDR3: TGTGCCAGCAGTTATCCAAGCACAAGCACTGAAGCTTTCTTT.

This clonotype was found a few times. The rearrangement links TRBV5-1 to TRBJ2-5, with 10 bases aligning to TRBD1. The CDR3 runs 16 residues. V lost 6 bases, J lost 2 bases, and 10 bases stayed unmatched. Germline CDR1 SGHRS, CDR2 YFSETQ. The CDR3 loop is CASMLGQGLSQETQYF. CDR3 nucleotides: TGCGCCAGCATGTTGGGACAGGGGCTATCACAAGAGACCCAGTACTTC.

This clonotype has at least ten counts. The J gene is TRBJ2-7, the V gene TRBV30; D call uncertain. Looked up from germline, CDR1 is GTSNPN and CDR2 is SVGIG (reference sequence). Deletions cut 0 bases from V and 6 bases from J, with 6 bases between. The length of the CDR3 is 11 residues. The CDR3 loop is CAWSVRVEQYF. The CDR3, as DNA: TGTGCCTGGAGTGTAAGGGTCGAGCAGTACTTC.

This clonotype was counted ten times or more. The CDR3 DNA is TGTGCCAGCAGCGGTGGGACATCTAACTATGGCTACACCTTC. Amino acid sequence: CASSGGTSNYGYTF. V gene TRBV25-1 combines with J gene TRBJ1-2; D possibly corresponds to TRBD1 (6 bases). The CDR3 is made up of 14 amino acids. Trimming took off 6 bases at V and 0 bases at J, with 11 bases between the two ends. The germline V gene has CDR1 MGHDK and CDR2 SYGVNS.

The chain recombines TRBV4-3 with TRBJ1-1; unclear D gene. CDR1 LGHNA and CDR2 YSLEER come from the germline V gene. The CDR3 is 14 amino acids. V lost 0 bases and J 0 bases, leaving 5 bases between the germline ends. CDR3 sequence reads: CASSQEYLNTEAFF. CDR3 coding DNA: TGCGCCAGCAGCCAAGAATACTTGAACACTGAAGCTTTCTTT.

This clonotype appeared a few times. The chain couples TRBV28 to TRBJ1-4; D perhaps matches TRBD1 (5 bases). The CDR3 is 15 amino acids. CDR1 is MDHEN and CDR2 is SYDVKM in the germline V gene. V was shortened by 6 bases and J by 5 bases, with 16 bases between the two germline ends. CDR3 sequence (DNA): TGTGCCAGCAGGGGACCGGGACGTGGGAATGAAAAACTGTTTTTT. This sequence encodes CASRGPGRGNEKLFF.

This clonotype has more than one count but fewer than ten. V gene TRBV20-1 combines with J gene TRBJ2-3; 15 bases are a match to TRBD2. V was clipped by 6 bases and J by 6 bases; unmatched bases: 4. The CDR3 consists of 14 residues. CDR1 DFQATT and CDR2 SNEGSKA come from the germline V gene (reference sequence). CDR3 residues: CSAGLAGGPDTQYF. The CDR3 DNA is TGCAGTGCCGGACTAGCGGGGGGGCCTGATACGCAGTATTTT.

The table lists this clonotype with many counts. The chain couples TRBV12-3 or TRBV12-4 to TRBJ2-7, with D perhaps matching TRBD1 (5 bases). Trimming pared 3 bases from V and 6 bases from J, leaving 18 bases between. This CDR3 contains 15 residues. CDR3 nucleotide sequence: TGTGCCAGCAGTTTCGGGCAGGGTGTTTTAGCCGAGCAGTACTTC. This sequence encodes CASSFGQGVLAEQYF.

Remarks on this clonotype: At one end, the junction sequence differs from germline, possibly due to a read error. The chain employs TRBV6-2 or TRBV6-3 and TRBJ2-7; D call uncertain. CDR1 is MNHEY, CDR2 SVGEGT, per germline. The CDR3 has 13 residues. The CDR3 region is CAGSLLGYYEQYF. The DNA of the CDR3 is TGTGCCGGCAGTCTGCTTGGGTACTACGAGCAGTACTTC.

This clonotype occurred many times. The chain carries TRBV28 and TRBJ2-7, with D perhaps being TRBD1 or TRBD2 (5 bases each). Trimming took 3 bases from V and 0 from J, leaving 12 bases between them. Germline CDR1 reads MDHEN; CDR2 reads SYDVKM. This CDR3 has 15 residues. CDR3 DNA sequence: TGTGCCAGCAGTTTGAGGGGCCCGAGCTCCTACGAGCAGTACTTC. Protein product: CASSLRGPSSYEQYF. The full variable domain, its missing parts supplied by reference TRBV28 and TRBJ2-7, is DVKVTQSSRYLVKRTGEKVFLECVQDMDHENMFWYRQDPGLGLRLIYFSYDVKMKEKGDIPEGYSVSREKKERFSLILESASTNQTSMYLCASSLRGPSSYEQYFGPGTRLTVT.

The V and J genes are TRBV29-1 and TRBJ2-2; no reliable D call. This CDR3 comprises 12 residues. V was clipped by 7 bases and J by 2 bases, with 8 bases between them. Germline CDR1 reads SQVTM; CDR2 reads ANQGSEA. CDR3 sequence: CSADQNTGELFF. The CDR3 bases are TGCAGCGCAGACCAAAACACCGGGGAGCTGTTTTTT.